This T cell receptor beta chain is from a study of graft-versus-host responses after intestinal transplantation. The wider study: Induction with anti-thymocyte globulin, then tacrolimus and steroids for around three years, was given to all recipients.

Turning to this clone: Antigen unknown.

Profiling relied on immunoSEQ multiplex PCR, and the TCRdb table lists in-frame clones only, not all of them. Here the sample spans 60,000 to 80,000 clones, roughly 91% being singletons. The CDR3 runs to 14 residues. Per germline, CDR1 PRHDT and CDR2 FYEKMQ (reference sequence). Specimen: unstimulated CD8+ T cells sorted from spleen or lymph node cells, collected before intestinal transplant. V gene TRBV13 combines with J gene TRBJ2-5; 9 nucleotides line up with TRBD1. The end of the DNA fits TRBJ2-7 better, so the J call may be wrong. The TCR originated in a human donor who received an intestinal transplant. This chain's CDR3 is CASSFGTGWDEQYF. For the CDR3, the DNA is TGTGCCAGCAGCTTTGGGACAGGGTGGGACGAGCAGTACTTC.